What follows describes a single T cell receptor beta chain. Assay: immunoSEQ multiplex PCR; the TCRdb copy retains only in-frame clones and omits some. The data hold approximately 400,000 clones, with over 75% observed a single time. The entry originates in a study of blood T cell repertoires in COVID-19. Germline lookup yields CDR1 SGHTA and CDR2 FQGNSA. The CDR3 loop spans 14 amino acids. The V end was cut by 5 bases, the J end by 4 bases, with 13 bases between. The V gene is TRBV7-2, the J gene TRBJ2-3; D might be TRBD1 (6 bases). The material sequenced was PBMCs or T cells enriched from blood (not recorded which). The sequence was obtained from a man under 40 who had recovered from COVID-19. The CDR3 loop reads CASSLMTGSDTQYF. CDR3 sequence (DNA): TGTGCCAGCAGCCTAATGACAGGTTCAGATACGCAGTATTTT. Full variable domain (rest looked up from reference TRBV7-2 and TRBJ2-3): GAGVSQSPSNKVTEKGKDVELRCDPISGHTALYWYRQSLGQGLEFLIYFQGNSAPDKSGLPSDRFSAERTGGSVSTLTIQRTQQEDSAVYLCASSLMTGSDTQYFGPGTRLTVL.